Listed here are 24 T cell receptor beta chains from one sample, sequenced in a study of somatic mutations in cytotoxic T cells in rheumatoid arthritis (dated by TCRdb to between 2016 and 2019). Library prep was done by the immunoSEQ multiplex PCR assay. The table comes from immuneACCESS by way of TCRdb, which keeps in-frame sequences with V and J called. Part of the clones is missing from these tables; in studies checked, under half for an unresolved V gene and the rest for unknown reasons. The sample table contains about 25,000 clones; only one count was recorded for 82% of them. The ten largest clones add up to over 4% of the sample. The specimen sequenced was CD8+ T cells sorted from blood. These receptors originate from a man aged 45 to 65 in good health.

The chain carries TRBV5-1 and TRBJ2-5, with D unresolved. Matching the DNA end better, TRBJ2-7 makes the J call doubtful. The CDR3 is 13 amino acids. Germline loops: CDR1 SGHRS, CDR2 YFSETQ. CDR3 DNA sequence: TGCGCCAGCAGCTTGCGACATGCGCACGAGCAGTACTTC. It translates to CASSLRHAHEQYF.

This chain uses TRBV11-3 with TRBJ2-1; 12 bases line up with TRBD2. The CDR3 is 18 amino acids. Trimming removed 5 bases from V and 0 bases from J; junction bases left unmatched: 8. Germline loops: CDR1 SGHNT, CDR2 YENEEA. The CDR3 region has the DNA TGTGCCAGCAGCCCTCGACTAGCGGGAGACAGCTCCTACAATGAGCAGTTCTTC. The encoded protein is CASSPRLAGDSSYNEQFF.

This clone was detected only a few times. V gene TRBV7-9 combines with J gene TRBJ2-1; D remains unclear. The ends were cut back, 5 bases at V and 7 bases at J, with 9 bases in the middle. This CDR3 is built from 12 residues. Germline assignment: CDR1 SEHNR and CDR2 FQNEAQ (reference sequence). The CDR3 nucleotides read TGTGCCAGCAGCCCCCGGAGTAATGAGCAGTTCTTC. This gives the protein CASSPRSNEQFF.

This clone showed up just once. J is TRBJ2-7 and V is TRBV28; D ambiguous. The CDR3 is made up of 11 amino acids. Germline V CDR1 and CDR2: MDHEN, SYDVKM. The CDR3 protein is CVGLSSYEQYF. CDR3 nucleotides: TGTGTAGGCCTGAGCTCCTACGAGCAGTACTTC.

The chain has TRBV7-6 and TRBJ2-3; 11 bases agree with TRBD2. The CDR3 has 17 amino acids. Germline V gene lookup returns CDR1 SGHVS and CDR2 FNYEAQ. The ends lost 5 bases at V and 0 bases at J; junction bases unmatched: 7. CDR3 sequence: CASSARTSGSSTDTQYF. DNA of the CDR3: TGTGCCAGCAGCGCCCGGACTAGCGGGTCTAGCACAGATACGCAGTATTTT.

The V and J genes are TRBV11-2 and TRBJ2-7; D might be TRBD1 (6 bases). CDR1 is SGHAT and CDR2 is FQNNGV in the germline V gene. The CDR3 extends over 15 amino acids. Trimming took 4 bases from V and 0 from J, leaving 13 bases between them. The chain's CDR3 is CASSWGHPSSYEQYF. The CDR3 nucleotides read TGTGCCAGCAGCTGGGGACACCCAAGCTCCTACGAGCAGTACTTC.

V gene TRBV11-2 combines with J gene TRBJ2-1; unclear D gene. The CDR3 has 11 residues. V was cut by 4 bases and J by 10 bases, with 8 bases left in between. Germline V gene data show CDR1 as SGHAT and CDR2 as FQNNGV. CDR3 in DNA: TGTGCCAGCAGCTCCCCCTTGGAGCAGTTCTTC. As protein: CASSSPLEQFF.

V is TRBV21-1 and J is TRBJ2-7; TRBD2 is the table's D call, not checked against the DNA. TRBV21-1 is recorded as a pseudogene. This CDR3 has 19 residues. CDR3 amino acids: CASSAPWKGLAGVSYEQYF. The CDR3 DNA reads as TGTGCCAGCAGCGCCCCCTGGAAGGGACTAGCGGGAGTCTCCTACGAGCAGTACTTC.

This clone was recorded once. The rearrangement links TRBV2 to TRBJ2-1; TRBD2 matches 8 bases. Germline V gene lookup returns CDR1 SNHLY and CDR2 FYNNEI. The CDR3 sequence is 14 residues long. V shed 5 bases and J 5 bases; nucleotides not matched to a gene: 5. The CDR3 coding sequence is TGTGCCAGCAGTTGGGGACTAGGGAACAATGAGCAGTTCTTC. Translation gives CASSWGLGNNEQFF.

The genes are TRBV7-9 and TRBJ2-7, with 10 bases fitting TRBD2. V lost 3 bases, J lost 2 bases, and 7 bases stayed unmatched. The length of the CDR3 is 16 residues. Germline CDR1 is SEHNR and CDR2 is FQNEAQ (reference sequence). CDR3 in DNA: TGTGCCAGCAGCTTGGATAGCGGGAGGCCCCCCTACGAGCAGTACTTC. Its protein is CASSLDSGRPPYEQYF. The entire variable domain, with the rest obtained from reference TRBV7-9 and TRBJ2-7, is as follows: DTGVSQNPRHKITKRGQNVTFRCDPISEHNRLYWYRQTLGQGPEFLTYFQNEAQLEKSRLLSDRFSAERPKGSFSTLEIQRTEQGDSAMYLCASSLDSGRPPYEQYFGPGTRLTVT.

This chain joins TRBV13 and TRBJ2-1, with TRBD2 identical over 11 bases. The germline V gene has CDR1 PRHDT and CDR2 FYEKMQ (reference sequence). The ends lost 3 bases at V and 6 bases at J; junction bases unmatched: 13. This CDR3 spans 18 amino acids. CDR3 sequence: CASSFRSGRASGGNEQFF. The CDR3 coding sequence is TGTGCCAGCAGCTTCCGTAGCGGGAGGGCCTCCGGGGGCAATGAGCAGTTCTTC.

V is TRBV6-5 and J is TRBJ2-1, with a tentative D call TRBD2 (6 bases). V was cut by 2 bases and J by 4 bases, with 12 bases left in between. CDR3 length equals 15 residues. Germline loops: CDR1 MNHEY, CDR2 SVGAGI. In DNA form, the CDR3 reads TGTGCCAGCAGTTACGGGGGGAGTGGTTACAATGAGCAGTTCTTC. Its translation: CASSYGGSGYNEQFF.

This clone was detected only a few times. The rearrangement uses TRBV5-6 and TRBJ1-1, with D hard to call. There are 12 residues in the CDR3. Germline V CDR1 and CDR2: SGHDT, YYEEEE. V dropped 0 bases and J dropped 6 bases, with 6 bases sitting between them. CDR3 region: CASSLGSPEAFF. The CDR3 coding sequence is TGTGCCAGCAGCTTGGGAAGTCCTGAAGCTTTCTTT. Combining the CDR3 with reference TRBV5-6 and TRBJ1-1 gives the whole variable domain DAGVTQSPTHLIKTRGQQVTLRCSPKSGHDTVSWYQQALGQGPQFIFQYYEEEERQRGNFPDRFSGHQFPNYSSELNVNALLLGDSALYLCASSLGSPEAFFGQGTRLTVV.

The chain carries TRBV27 and TRBJ2-1; 11 nucleotides match TRBD2. Germline V gene data show CDR1 as MNHEY and CDR2 as SMNVEV (reference sequence). V was clipped by 6 bases and J by 4 bases; unmatched bases: 8. CDR3 size: 16 residues. The CDR3 loop reads CASRHPGLAAYNEQFF. The CDR3 coding sequence is TGTGCCAGCAGGCATCCGGGACTAGCGGCTTACAATGAGCAGTTCTTC.

This clone is deemed medium-sized. The rearrangement links TRBV5-5 to TRBJ2-7, with a possible D match to TRBD2 (5 bases). Looked up from germline, CDR1 is SGHKS and CDR2 is YYEKEE (reference sequence). V lost 1 base and J 3 bases, leaving 11 bases between the germline ends. The CDR3 has 14 amino acids. DNA of the CDR3: TGTGCCAGCAGCTTGAGTAGCCGGGGCTACGAGCAGTACTTC. This sequence encodes CASSLSSRGYEQYF.

The V call is TRBV6-5, the J call TRBJ2-7, with D perhaps matching TRBD1 (6 bases). CDR3 length equals 15 residues. Trimming left V 4 bases short and J 2 bases short, with 15 bases between. Germline V CDR1 and CDR2: MNHEY, SVGAGI. The CDR3 is CASSSEQGATYEQYF. CDR3 sequence (DNA): TGTGCCAGCAGTTCAGAACAGGGCGCTACCTACGAGCAGTACTTC.

This chain uses TRBV10-3 with TRBJ2-5; the D is unclear. The CDR3 has 13 amino acids. V was shortened by 9 bases and J by 0 bases, with 11 bases between the two germline ends. Per germline, CDR1 ENHRY and CDR2 SYGVKD. The chain's CDR3 is CAIQLSYQETQYF. The DNA of the CDR3 is TGTGCCATACAACTAAGCTACCAAGAGACCCAGTACTTC.

This chain uses TRBV25-1 with TRBJ2-1; D gene unclear. Deletions cut 3 bases from V and 10 bases from J, with 7 bases between. Per germline, CDR1 MGHDK and CDR2 SYGVNS. CDR3 length: 11 amino acids. In DNA, the CDR3 is TGTGCCAGCAGTGAGGTCCAGGAGCAGTTCTTC. This sequence encodes CASSEVQEQFF.

This rearrangement joins TRBV25-1 to TRBJ2-7; 9 nucleotides agree with TRBD1. The germline CDR1 and CDR2 sequences are MGHDK and SYGVNS. V trimming: 7 bases; J trimming: 1 base; junction bases outside the gene matches: 8. There are 15 residues in the CDR3. The CDR3 region has the DNA TGTGCCAGCAAACTAGGCGGGACAGGGTCCTACGAGCAGTACTTC. This sequence encodes CASKLGGTGSYEQYF.

This chain uses TRBV27 with TRBJ2-5, with TRBD2 identical over 7 bases. Germline V lookup: CDR1 MNHEY, CDR2 SMNVEV (reference sequence). The CDR3 length is 16 residues. The V and J ends lost 6 bases and 5 bases, in that order; junction bases with no gene match: 15. The CDR3 here is CASSGNLLGEGETQYF. The CDR3 bases are TGTGCCAGCAGCGGGAATCTCTTAGGGGAGGGGGAGACCCAGTACTTC.

The V call is TRBV6-1, the J call TRBJ2-5; unclear D gene. Germline-derived CDR1 and CDR2 are MNHNS and SASEGT. The V and J ends lost 7 bases and 4 bases respectively, with 7 bases between them. The CDR3 loop spans 11 amino acids. CDR3 protein: CASNRRETQYF. The CDR3 bases are TGTGCCAGCAACCGTAGAGAGACCCAGTACTTC.

This clone was recorded once. The J gene is TRBJ2-5, the V gene TRBV11-3; D is unclear. This CDR3 region has 15 residues. With 5 bases removed from V and 1 base from J, the gap between germline ends came to 14 bases. Germline V gene lookup returns CDR1 SGHNT and CDR2 YENEEA. This chain's CDR3 is CASSHLYTSQETQYF. In nucleotides, the CDR3 is TGTGCCAGCAGCCACCTATATACGTCCCAAGAGACCCAGTACTTC. The full variable domain, rest sourced from reference TRBV11-3 and TRBJ2-5, is EAGVVQSPRYKIIEKKQPVAFWCNPISGHNTLYWYLQNLGQGPELLIRYENEEAVDDSQLPKDRFSAERLKGVDSTLKIQPAELGDSAVYLCASSHLYTSQETQYFGPGTRLLVL.

The chain uses TRBV19 and TRBJ1-5, with a weak D call TRBD1 (5 bases). Trimming removed 3 bases at V and 0 bases at J, with 18 bases between. This CDR3 spans 18 amino acids. Germline-derived CDR1 and CDR2 are LNHDA and SQIVND (reference sequence). The CDR3 DNA reads TGTGCCAGTAGTATGAGAGCAGGGTGGAGTTATAGCAATCAGCCCCAGCATTTT. Amino acids: CASSMRAGWSYSNQPQHF.

This clone was seen a single time. The chain couples TRBV11-3 to TRBJ2-3; 10 bases line up with TRBD2. Germline CDR1 is SGHNT and CDR2 is YENEEA. This CDR3 region has 15 residues. After removal of 6 bases from V and 3 bases from J, the junction contained 6 bases not matched to a gene. CDR3 nucleotides: TGTGCCAGCAGGGACGGGACTAGCGAGACAGATACGCAGTATTTT. Protein: CASRDGTSETDTQYF.